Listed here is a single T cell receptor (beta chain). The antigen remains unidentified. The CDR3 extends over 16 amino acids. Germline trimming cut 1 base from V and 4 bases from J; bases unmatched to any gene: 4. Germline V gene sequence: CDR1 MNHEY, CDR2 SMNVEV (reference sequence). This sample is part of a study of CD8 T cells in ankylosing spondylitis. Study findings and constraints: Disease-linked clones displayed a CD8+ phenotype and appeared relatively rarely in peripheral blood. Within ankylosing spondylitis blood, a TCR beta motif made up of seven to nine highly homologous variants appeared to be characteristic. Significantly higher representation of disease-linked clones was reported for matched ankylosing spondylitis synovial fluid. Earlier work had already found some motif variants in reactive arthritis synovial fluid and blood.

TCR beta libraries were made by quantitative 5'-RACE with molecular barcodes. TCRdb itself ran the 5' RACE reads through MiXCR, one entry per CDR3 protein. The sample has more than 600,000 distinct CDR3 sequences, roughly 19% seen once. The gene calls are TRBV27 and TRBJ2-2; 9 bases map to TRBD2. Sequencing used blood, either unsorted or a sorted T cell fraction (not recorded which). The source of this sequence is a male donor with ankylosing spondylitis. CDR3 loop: CASSLYTSGFTGELFF. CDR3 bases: TGTGCCAGCAGTTTATATACTAGCGGGTTCACCGGGGAGCTGTTTTTT.